This T cell receptor (beta chain) comes out of a study of control samples from healthy donors and cancer patients. Data came from immunoSEQ multiplex PCR; TCRdb stores just in-frame clones and leaves some out. The sample includes 400,000 to 450,000 clones, 75% to 95% of them seen just once. Germline CDR1 reads GTSNPN; CDR2 reads SVGIG (reference sequence). V dropped 3 bases and J dropped 10 bases, with 25 bases sitting between them. CDR3 length equals 16 residues. V and J are TRBV30 and TRBJ2-1; a possible D gene is TRBD1 (6 bases). Input material: PBMCs. This TCR came from a man aged 40-55 years with head and neck cancer. This CDR3 is CAWSSLGTYQTGEQFF. The CDR3 nucleotides read TGTGCCTGGAGCTCCCTGGGGACGTATCAGACAGGAGAGCAGTTCTTC.